The 3 T cell receptor beta chains below come from one sample, sequenced in a study of T-cell memory formation after mild COVID-19. TCRdb itself ran the 5' RACE reads through MiXCR, one entry per CDR3 protein. The sample includes fewer than 150,000 distinct CDR3 sequences, about 24% of them seen just once. Sequenced sample: PBMCs or a T cell subset sorted from them (not recorded which). These receptors all come from a man aged 18 to 35 who had mild COVID-19 (a few samples of this study predate the infection). Cell type and time point are not known.

The V and J genes are TRBV11-2 and TRBJ2-2, with D unresolved. Per the germline V gene, CDR1 is SGHAT and CDR2 is FQNNGV. V was trimmed by 0 bases and J by 7 bases, leaving 6 bases between them. The CDR3 runs 13 residues. The chain's CDR3 is CASSLEGIGELFF. The CDR3 DNA sequence: TGTGCCAGCAGCTTAGAAGGGATCGGGGAGCTGTTTTTT.

The chain couples TRBV2 to TRBJ1-3, with D unclear. V was shortened by 4 bases and J by 8 bases, with 9 bases between the two germline ends. Germline lookup yields CDR1 SNHLY and CDR2 FYNNEI. The CDR3 length is 12 residues. DNA for the CDR3: TGTGCCAGCAGTGGAGTTGAAGACACCATATATTTT. Encoded protein: CASSGVEDTIYF.

This sequence joins TRBV3-2 and TRBJ1-1; the listed D gene, TRBD1, was not tested against the DNA. TRBV3-2 is shown as a pseudogene. The CDR3 covers 13 residues. CDR3 sequence (DNA): TGTGCCAGCAGCCAAGAGGGGCAGGGTGAAGCTTTCTTT. The encoded protein is CASSQEGQGEAFF.